This T cell receptor (beta chain) was sequenced for a study of cytotoxic CD8 clonotypes in ibrutinib-treated CLL. Study information: The sample average was about 280,000 productive templates and more than 90,000 productive rearrangements.

Concerning this clone itself: Antigen: not known.

Assay used: immunoSEQ multiplex PCR; TCRdb lists only in-frame clones, some missing. Among roughly 250,000 clones listed, 70% were seen once. Germline V lookup: CDR1 MDHEN, CDR2 SYDVKM. The CDR3 spans 14 residues. V gave up 3 bases and J gave up 1 base, with 10 bases separating them. Study-level results: Clonality at baseline surpassed age-matched healthy donors and tracked circulating CD8+ T-cell counts.

The source was PBMCs, collected after 24 months of ibrutinib treatment. The chain employs TRBV28 and TRBJ2-7; D is possibly TRBD1 (5 bases). This sequence was found in a human donor with chronic lymphocytic leukemia. The CDR3 DNA sequence: TGTGCCAGCAGTTTTAACGGACAATCCTACGAGCAGTACTTC. Its translation is CASSFNGQSYEQYF.